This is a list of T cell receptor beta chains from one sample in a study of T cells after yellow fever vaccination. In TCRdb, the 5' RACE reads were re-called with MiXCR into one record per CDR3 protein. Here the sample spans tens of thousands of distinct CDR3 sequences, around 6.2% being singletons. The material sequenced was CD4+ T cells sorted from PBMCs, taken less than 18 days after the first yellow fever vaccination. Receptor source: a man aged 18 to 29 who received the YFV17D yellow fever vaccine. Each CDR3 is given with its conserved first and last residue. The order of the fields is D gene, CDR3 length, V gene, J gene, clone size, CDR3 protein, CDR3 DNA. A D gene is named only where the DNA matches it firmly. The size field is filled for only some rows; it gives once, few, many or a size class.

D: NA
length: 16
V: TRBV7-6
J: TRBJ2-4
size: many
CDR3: CASSLGQGKGKNIQYF
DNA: TGTGCCAGCAGCTTGGGGCAGGGCAAGGGCAAAAACATTCAGTACTTC

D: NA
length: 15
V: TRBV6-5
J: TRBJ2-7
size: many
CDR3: CASSYSATGSYEQYF
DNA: TGTGCCAGCAGTTACAGTGCTACAGGGAGCTACGAGCAGTACTTC

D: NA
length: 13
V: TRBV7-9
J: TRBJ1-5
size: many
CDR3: CASSRDIEGPQHF
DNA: TGTGCCAGCAGCCGGGACATTGAGGGGCCCCAGCATTTT

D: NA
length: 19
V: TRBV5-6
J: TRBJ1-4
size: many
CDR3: CASSTPPGRVGASREKLFF
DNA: TGTGCCAGCAGCACTCCCCCGGGACGGGTGGGGGCTTCGCGGGAAAAACTGTTTTTT

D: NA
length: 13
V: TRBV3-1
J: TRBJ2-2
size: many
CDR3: CASSQYGPGELFF
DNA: TGTGCCAGCAGCCAATATGGCCCCGGGGAGCTGTTTTTT

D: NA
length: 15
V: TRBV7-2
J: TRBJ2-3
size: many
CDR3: CASSLTRVSTDTQYF
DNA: TGTGCCAGCAGCTTAACCAGGGTGAGCACAGATACGCAGTATTTT

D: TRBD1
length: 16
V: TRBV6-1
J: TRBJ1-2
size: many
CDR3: CASSEAGTGFRYGYTF
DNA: TGTGCCAGCAGTGAAGCTGGGACAGGATTTCGTTATGGCTACACCTTC

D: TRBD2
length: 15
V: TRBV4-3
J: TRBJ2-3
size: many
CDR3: CASTRVAGVRDTQYF
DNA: TGCGCCAGCACGAGGGTGGCGGGGGTTAGAGATACGCAGTATTTT

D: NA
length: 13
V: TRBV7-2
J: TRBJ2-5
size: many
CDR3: CASMGGAPETQYF
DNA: TGTGCCAGCATGGGGGGGGCCCCAGAGACCCAGTACTTC

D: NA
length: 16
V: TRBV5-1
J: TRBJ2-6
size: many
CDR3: CASSLAGSAGANVLTF
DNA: TGCGCCAGCAGCTTGGCCGGGTCAGCTGGGGCCAACGTCCTGACTTTC

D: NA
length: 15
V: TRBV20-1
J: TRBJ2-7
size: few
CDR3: CSANPTGFPFYEQYF
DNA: TGCAGTGCTAACCCAACAGGGTTCCCATTCTACGAGCAGTACTTC

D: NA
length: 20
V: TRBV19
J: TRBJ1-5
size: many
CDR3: CASLGAGTPYLKRRNQPQHF
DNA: TGTGCCAGCTTAGGTGCCGGGACACCCTATTTGAAAAGAAGGAATCAGCCCCAGCATTTT

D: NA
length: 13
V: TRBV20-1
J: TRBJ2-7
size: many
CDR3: CSAKGSAAYEQYF
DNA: TGCAGTGCTAAGGGGTCGGCCGCCTACGAGCAGTACTTC

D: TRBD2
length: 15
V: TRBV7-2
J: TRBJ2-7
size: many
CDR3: CASSLQRGHSYEQYF
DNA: TGTGCCAGCAGCTTACAGCGGGGGCACTCCTACGAGCAGTACTTC

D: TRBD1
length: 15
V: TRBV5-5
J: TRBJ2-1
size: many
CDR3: CASSLGTGPHNEQFF
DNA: TGTGCCAGCAGCTTGGGGACAGGGCCCCACAATGAGCAGTTCTTC

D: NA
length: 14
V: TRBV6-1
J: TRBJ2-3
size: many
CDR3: CASSEQGSTDTQYF
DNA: TGTGCCAGCAGTGAACAGGGAAGCACAGATACGCAGTATTTT

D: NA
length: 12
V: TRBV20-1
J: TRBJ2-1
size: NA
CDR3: CSARRGDNEQFF
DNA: TGCAGTGCGCGAAGGGGGGACAATGAGCAGTTCTTC

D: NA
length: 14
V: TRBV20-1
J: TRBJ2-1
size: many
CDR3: CSAGGASSYNEQFF
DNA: TGCAGCGCGGGCGGGGCGAGCTCCTACAATGAGCAGTTCTTC

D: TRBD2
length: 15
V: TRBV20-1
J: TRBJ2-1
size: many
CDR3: CSARELAGSYNEQFF
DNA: TGCAGTGCTAGGGAGCTAGCGGGCTCCTACAATGAGCAGTTCTTC

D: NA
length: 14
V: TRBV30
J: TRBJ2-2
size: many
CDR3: CACTQGSLTGELFF
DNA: TGTGCCTGCACCCAGGGGAGCCTCACCGGGGAGCTGTTTTTT

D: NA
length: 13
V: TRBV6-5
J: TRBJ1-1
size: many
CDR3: CASSYSLGTEAFF
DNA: TGTGCCAGCAGTTACTCGTTAGGCACTGAAGCTTTCTTT

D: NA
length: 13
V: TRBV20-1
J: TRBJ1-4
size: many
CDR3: CSAPTAILEKLFF
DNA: TGCAGTGCTCCGACCGCGATTCTTGAAAAACTGTTTTTT

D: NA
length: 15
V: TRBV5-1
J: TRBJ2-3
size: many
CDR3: CASSLTGPSTDTQYF
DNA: TGCGCCAGCAGCCTGACCGGTCCTAGCACAGATACGCAGTATTTT

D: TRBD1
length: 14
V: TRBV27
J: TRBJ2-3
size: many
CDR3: CASTRQGRTDTQYF
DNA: TGTGCCAGCACTAGACAGGGCCGCACAGATACGCAGTATTTT

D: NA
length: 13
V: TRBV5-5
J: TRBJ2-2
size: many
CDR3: CATRDGNTGELFF
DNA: TGTGCCACCCGGGACGGGAACACCGGGGAGCTGTTTTTT

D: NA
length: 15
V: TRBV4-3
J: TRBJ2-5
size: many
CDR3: CASSQDIDDQETQYF
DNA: TGCGCCAGCAGCCAAGATATCGACGATCAAGAGACCCAGTACTTC

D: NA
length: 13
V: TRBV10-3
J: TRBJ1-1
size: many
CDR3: CAIGKGWDTEAFF
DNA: TGTGCCATCGGCAAGGGATGGGACACTGAAGCTTTCTTT

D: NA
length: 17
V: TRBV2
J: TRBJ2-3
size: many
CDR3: CASSEVAKGSGRDTQYF
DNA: TGTGCCAGCAGTGAAGTGGCCAAAGGATCGGGTCGGGATACGCAGTATTTT

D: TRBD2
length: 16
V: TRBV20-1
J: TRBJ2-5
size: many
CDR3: CSARDPGGAGEGTQYF
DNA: TGCAGTGCTAGAGATCCTGGGGGAGCGGGGGAGGGAACCCAGTACTTC

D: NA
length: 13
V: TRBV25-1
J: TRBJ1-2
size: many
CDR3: CASSELAGNGYTF
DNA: TGTGCCAGCAGTGAATTGGCAGGCAATGGCTACACCTTC

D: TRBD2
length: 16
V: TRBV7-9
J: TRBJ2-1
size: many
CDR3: CASSLQRGAFYNEQFF
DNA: TGTGCCAGCAGCTTACAGCGGGGGGCGTTTTACAATGAGCAGTTCTTC